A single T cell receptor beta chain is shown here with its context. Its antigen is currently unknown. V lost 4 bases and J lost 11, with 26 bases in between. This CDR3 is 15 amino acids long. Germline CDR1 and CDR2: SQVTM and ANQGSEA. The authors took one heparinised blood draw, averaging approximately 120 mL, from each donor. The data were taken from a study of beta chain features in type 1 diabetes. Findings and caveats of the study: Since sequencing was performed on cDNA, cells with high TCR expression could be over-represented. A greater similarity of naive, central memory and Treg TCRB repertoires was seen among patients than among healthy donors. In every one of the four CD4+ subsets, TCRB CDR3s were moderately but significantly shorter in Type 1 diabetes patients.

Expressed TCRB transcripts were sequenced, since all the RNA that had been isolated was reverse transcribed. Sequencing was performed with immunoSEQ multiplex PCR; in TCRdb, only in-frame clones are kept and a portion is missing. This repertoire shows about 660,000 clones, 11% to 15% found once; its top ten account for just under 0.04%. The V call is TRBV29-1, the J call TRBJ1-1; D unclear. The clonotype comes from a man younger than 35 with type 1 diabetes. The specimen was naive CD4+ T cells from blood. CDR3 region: CSVGIGQSPPERAFF. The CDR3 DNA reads TGCAGCGTTGGGATCGGGCAGTCCCCCCCCGAACGGGCTTTCTTT. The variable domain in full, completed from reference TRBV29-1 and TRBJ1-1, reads SAVISQKPSRDICQRGTSLTIQCQVDSQVTMMFWYRQQPGQSLTLIATANQGSEATYESGFVIDKFPISRPNLTFSTLTVSNMSPEDSSIYLCSVGIGQSPPERAFFGQGTRLTVV.